This TCR beta chain was recovered during a study of human T cells and chemical hapten exposure. On the study more broadly: Patch tests applied 0.01% DPC to the upper back and were scored after 6 days. The cohort included alopecia areata under or over 50% scalp, totalis and universalis.

As to time point: patch test 3, about 24 weeks after DPC sensitization. This sample's treatment: therapeutic diphenylcyclopropenone sensitization with weekly scalp DPC. TCRdb redid the calling of the RACE reads with MiXCR, one entry per CDR3 protein. The sample includes roughly 150,000 distinct CDR3 sequences, roughly 25% of them seen just once. Study-wide results and caveats: TCRs above 1 in 1000 frequency stayed constant with DPC sensitization.

This clonotype was seen ten or more times. The antigen remains unidentified. Germline V gene data show CDR1 as DFQATT and CDR2 as SNEGSKA (reference sequence). There are 14 residues in the CDR3. V shed 6 bases, J shed 4 bases, and the junction held 8 bases outside the gene matches. Sequences were derived from whole blood, sampled in connection with sensitization to the hapten diphenylcyclopropenone (DPC). This clonotype originated in a woman aged 18 to 35 with alopecia areata. Some clones in this sample may be carry-over from other donors' samples. This chain joins TRBV20-1 and TRBJ2-1; 8 bases line up with TRBD2. This chain's CDR3 is CSATPLADYNEQFF. Here the CDR3 DNA reads TGCAGTGCCACCCCACTAGCGGATTACAATGAGCAGTTCTTC.